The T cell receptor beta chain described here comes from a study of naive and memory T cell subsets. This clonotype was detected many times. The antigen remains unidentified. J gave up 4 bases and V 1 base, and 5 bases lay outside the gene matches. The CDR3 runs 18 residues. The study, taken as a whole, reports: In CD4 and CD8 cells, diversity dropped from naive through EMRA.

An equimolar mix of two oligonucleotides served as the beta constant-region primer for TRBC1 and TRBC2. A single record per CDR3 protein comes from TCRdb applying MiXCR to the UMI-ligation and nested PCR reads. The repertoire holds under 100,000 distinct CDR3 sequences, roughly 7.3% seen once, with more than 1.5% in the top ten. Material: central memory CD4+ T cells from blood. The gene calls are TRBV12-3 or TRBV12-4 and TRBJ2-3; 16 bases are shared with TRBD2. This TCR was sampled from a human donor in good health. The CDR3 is CASSLVLGTSGRADTQYF. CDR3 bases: TGTGCCAGCAGTTTAGTTCTAGGGACTAGCGGGAGGGCAGATACGCAGTATTTT.